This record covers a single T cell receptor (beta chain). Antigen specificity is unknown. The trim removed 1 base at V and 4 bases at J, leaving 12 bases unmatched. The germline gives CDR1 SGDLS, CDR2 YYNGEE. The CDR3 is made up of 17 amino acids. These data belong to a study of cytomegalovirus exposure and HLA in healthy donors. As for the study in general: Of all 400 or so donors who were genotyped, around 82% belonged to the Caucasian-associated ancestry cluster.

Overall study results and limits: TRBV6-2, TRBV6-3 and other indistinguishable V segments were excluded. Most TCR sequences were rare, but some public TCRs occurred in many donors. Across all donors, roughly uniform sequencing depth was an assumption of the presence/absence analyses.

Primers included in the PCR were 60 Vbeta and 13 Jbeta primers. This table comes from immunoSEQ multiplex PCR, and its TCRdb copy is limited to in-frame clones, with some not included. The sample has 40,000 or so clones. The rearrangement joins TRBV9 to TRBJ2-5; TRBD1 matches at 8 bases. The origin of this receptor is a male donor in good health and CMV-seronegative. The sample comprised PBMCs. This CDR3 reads CASSVLSGQGARETQYF. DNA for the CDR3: TGTGCCAGCAGCGTATTAAGCGGGCAGGGGGCGCGAGAGACCCAGTACTTC.